This T cell receptor beta chain emerged from a study of molecular identifiers for immune sequencing clone quantification. Study-wide findings and caveats: Jurkat TCR RNA spiked in from one cell reportedly remained identifiable amid around 1 million naive cells. Clones above 20 RNA copies contained over 97% of effector molecules but under 1% of naive ones.

Methods described previously, with TCR primers listed, were used for bulk TCR libraries. Using its own MiXCR run on the PCR reads, TCRdb lists one record per CDR3 protein. Of about 320,000 distinct CDR3 sequences listed, roughly 24% were seen once; the top ten hold about 0.73%. The J segment lost 4 bases and the V segment lost 7 bases, leaving 9 bases of the junction unmatched. Per germline, CDR1 MDHEN and CDR2 SYDVKM. This CDR3 has 16 residues. Naive CD8 T cells were sorted as CD8+CD4-CCR7+CD45RA+. This clonotype came up many times. Its target is unknown. Sequencing used naive CD8+ T cells from blood, with Jurkat cell RNA spiked in. The subset here: FACS-sorted CD8+CD4-CCR7+CD45RA+ naive T cells. The chain is built from TRBV28 and TRBJ2-2, with TRBD2 identical over 10 bases. The source of this sequence is a human donor in good health. Some libraries in this study had Jurkat cell RNA spiked in. CDR3 DNA: TGTGCCAGCAACGGAAAACCTAGCGGGAGCACCGGGGAGCTGTTTTTT. It specifies CASNGKPSGSTGELFF.